This T cell receptor (beta chain) was recorded in a study of blood T cell repertoires in COVID-19 (dated by TCRdb to 2018 to 2021). Background for the entire study: The collaborator samples originated in the United States, Italy and Spain and spanned the acute and convalescent phases of COVID-19. The dataset comprised deeply sampled blood TCRbeta repertoires from subjects exposed to, actively infected with, or recovered from COVID-19. A de-identified subject ID, COVID-19 status, age in years and sex were almost always included in the sample metadata. The prospective study material was composed of cDNA or gDNA derived from T cells, B-cell-depleted T cells, or PBMCs. The repertoires were released in a freely available public database intended as a resource for research on the immune response to SARS-CoV-2. The samples were drawn from two sources: the first 160 participants of the ongoing ImmuneRACE study, and fewer than 1,500 subjects contributed by 6 global collaborators. HLA class I and class II types, where available, came from metadata supplied by the sample provider rather than from assay-based typing. What the study reported, not specific to this receptor: Clinical and demographic metadata were provided uncurated, with the amount varying by source and participant.

The germline V gene (reference sequence) supplies CDR1 SEHNR and CDR2 FQNEAQ. The CDR3 numbers 16 residues from cysteine through phenylalanine. The entry retains the CDR3 DNA only, 48 bases that are in frame from base 1. The V end loses 3 bases and the J end loses 0 bases, and a stretch of 12 bases separates them. Samples from volunteer blood donors who had recovered from COVID-19 were contributed by a second Seattle source. Each collaborating institution followed its own protocols to collect whole blood in K2EDTA tubes. For TCRbeta analysis, collaborators shipped samples in one of three forms: frozen whole blood, isolated PBMCs, or DNA extracted from either of those sample types. With regard to this clone: This clone's antigen is unknown. Per-nucleotide qualities are absent, and no much larger clonotype sits a single base away.

TCRbeta CDR3 regions were amplified from genomic DNA by means of the immunoSEQ Assay, a bias-controlled multiplex PCR. Turning to the authors' computational methods: Nucleated cell counts per sample were estimated from amplification of reference gene primers within the assay. To quantify the absolute abundance of each unique TCRbeta CDR3 rearrangement, sequence reads were collapsed and filtered. For each sample, productive Simpson clonality was calculated as the square root of Simpson's diversity index over productive rearrangements. The immuneACCESS repertoire file appears here via TCRdb, limited to in-frame rearrangements. These files lack a portion of the clones; in checked studies, under half of the deficit traces to unresolved V genes, and the cause of the others is not known. D and trimming come from the DNA, and the V and J calls and clone size come from that table. The sample yields around 250,000 clones; about 83% were counted once. Approximately 1.5% of the sample rests with the top ten.

Material: peripheral blood. The chain uses TRBV7-9 and TRBJ1-3, with TRBD1 as a weak D call on 5 bases. The clonotype was recovered from a woman between 35 and 50 years old who had recovered from COVID-19. The CDR3 reads as follows: CASSFYGALSGNTIYF. The base sequence is TGTGCCAGCAGCTTTTATGGGGCTCTCTCTGGAAACACCATATATTTT.